The present T cell receptor beta chain was sequenced within a study of blood T cell repertoires in COVID-19. In the study overall: From the United States, Italy and Spain came samples of acute and convalescent COVID-19. The cDNA or gDNA used as material had been derived from T cells, B-cell-depleted T cells, or PBMCs.

Sequencing used immunoSEQ multiplex PCR; TCRdb keeps in-frame clones, though not all of them. The top ten hold approximately 4.5% of the sample, which has 250,000 to 350,000 clones, around 90% seen once. Participants' reported clinical history set cohort assignment. This CDR3 spans 12 amino acids. Germline CDR1 SGHTS, CDR2 YDEGEE. V was pared by 6 bases and J by 4 bases, with 11 bases between. Sequences were obtained from PBMCs or T cells enriched from blood (not recorded which). The V call is TRBV5-8, the J call TRBJ2-7, with D perhaps TRBD2 (5 bases). The TCR originated in a young woman with acute COVID-19. CDR3 amino acids: CASTPGNYEQYF. The CDR3 region has the DNA TGTGCCAGCACCCCCGGGAATTACGAGCAGTACTTC.